This record concerns one TCR beta chain sequence. Naivety among CD8 cells was defined by CD45RO negativity and positive CCR7 selection, thereby excluding terminally differentiated effector memory CD45RA+ cells. V gave up 4 bases and J gave up 6 bases; unmatched junction bases: 7. This CDR3 region has 17 residues. Germline assignment: CDR1 SGDLS and CDR2 YYNGEE. These data originate in a study of shared clonotypes between healthy human individuals. Deep-level assay runs were performed. Roughly 200 ng DNA, 25,000 to 30,000 T cell genomes, went into each sorted-subset replicate PCR. Clones were read by immunoSEQ multiplex PCR, and TCRdb kept only the in-frame ones, dropping some. The repertoire has some 740,000 clones, around 92% of them found once; the top ten carry approximately 25%.

The chain recombines TRBV9 with TRBJ2-1; TRBD2 matches at 16 bases. The TCR comes from a man aged 30 to 39 in good health. Source material: naive CD8+ T cells sorted from blood. The CDR3 DNA is TGTGCCAGCAGCTACACGGGACTAGCGGGAGGGCCCAATGAGCAGTTCTTC. This sequence encodes CASSYTGLAGGPNEQFF.